These 30 T cell receptor beta chains were sequenced from one sample in a study of blood T cell repertoires in COVID-19. Some clones are missing from TCRdb's copy, which holds only in-frame ones; the method was immunoSEQ multiplex PCR. This sample yields 250,000 to 300,000 clones, of which roughly nine tenths are seen a single time; around 2% belongs to the top ten. The specimen sequenced was peripheral blood. Receptor source: a woman aged 25 to 39 with COVID-19, enrolled during active disease.

The sample holds one count of this clone. The chain combines TRBV6-6 with TRBJ2-1, with D unclear. Trimming left V 5 bases short and J 5 bases short, with 10 bases between. Per the germline V gene, CDR1 is MNHNY and CDR2 is SVGAGI (reference sequence). The CDR3 runs to 13 residues. The CDR3 DNA reads TGTGCCAGCAGTCAACCGGGTGACAATGAGCAGTTCTTC. This translates into CASSQPGDNEQFF.

This sequence joins TRBV3-1 (or the pseudogene TRBV3-2) and TRBJ1-2; 9 positions match TRBD1. V was pared by 0 bases and J by 4 bases, with 6 bases of the junction left unmatched. In germline, CDR1 is LGHDT, CDR2 YNNKEL (reference sequence). CDR3 size: 16 residues. In nucleotides, the CDR3 is TGTGCCAGCAGCCAAGACCCGGGACAGGGAATCTATGGCTACACCTTC. Amino acids: CASSQDPGQGIYGYTF.

This clone was counted many times. Different DNA sequences within this sample yield the same CDR3. The chain employs TRBV6-4 and TRBJ2-6; D uncertain. There are 15 residues in the CDR3. Germline V gene data show CDR1 as MRHNA and CDR2 as SNTAGT. The V gene lost 0 bases and the J gene lost 0 bases, with 3 bases spanning the gap. Here the CDR3 DNA reads TGTGCCAGCAGTGACTCGAGCTCTGGGGCCAACGTCCTGACTTTC. It encodes CASSDSSSGANVLTF.

The chain has TRBV6-1 and TRBJ2-7; the D gene is possibly TRBD2 (6 bases). CDR1 is MNHNS and CDR2 is SASEGT in the germline V gene. V was trimmed by 3 bases and J by 4 bases, leaving 10 bases between them. The CDR3 runs 13 residues. CDR3 bases: TGTGCCAGCAGTGACGGAGGGCCTTACGAGCAGTACTTC. It specifies CASSDGGPYEQYF.

Of note for this clone: Other DNA variants within this sample encode the same CDR3. V is TRBV7-9 and J is TRBJ1-6; D unresolved. V dropped 2 bases and J dropped 10 bases, with 6 bases sitting between them. Germline V gene data show CDR1 as SEHNR and CDR2 as FQNEAQ (reference sequence). The CDR3 loop spans 12 amino acids. The CDR3 loop is CASSLSGSPLHF. The CDR3 nucleotides are TGTGCCAGCAGCTTATCAGGCTCACCCCTCCACTTT.

The rearrangement joins TRBV2 to TRBJ2-1; possibly TRBD1 for D (6 bases). Trimming cost V 11 bases and J 2 bases, with 16 bases left between them. This CDR3 contains 14 residues. Germline CDR1 SNHLY, CDR2 FYNNEI. In DNA form, the CDR3 reads TGTGCCGGGGAAGGGGGTAGCACCTACAATGAGCAGTTCTTC. Translated: CAGEGGSTYNEQFF. The complete variable domain, with remaining parts taken from reference TRBV2 and TRBJ2-1, reads EPEVTQTPSHQVTQMGQEVILRCVPISNHLYFYWYRQILGQKVEFLVSFYNNEISEKSEIFDDQFSVERPDGSNFTLKIRSTKLEDSAMYFCAGEGGSTYNEQFFGPGTRLTVL.

This chain connects TRBV6-5 to TRBJ1-5; 8 bases align to TRBD1. Germline V gives CDR1 MNHEY, CDR2 SVGAGI. The CDR3 sequence is 13 residues long. The ends lost 6 bases at V and 6 bases at J; junction bases unmatched: 4. CDR3 residues: CASSAGGGQPQHF. The DNA for the CDR3 is TGTGCCAGCAGCGCAGGGGGCGGTCAGCCCCAGCATTTT.

V usage is TRBV2 and J usage is TRBJ1-5, with TRBD1 identical over 7 bases. With 6 bases clipped from V and 2 bases from J, the junction kept 4 bases outside the gene matches. This CDR3 contains 14 residues. Germline CDR1 SNHLY, CDR2 FYNNEI. CDR3 bases: TGTGCCAGCAGGGCCGGGACAGGCAATCAGCCCCAGCATTTT. It yields the protein CASRAGTGNQPQHF.

V is TRBV28 and J is TRBJ1-5; weak D call: TRBD1 (6 bases). The V gene lost 8 bases and the J gene lost 6 bases, with 17 bases spanning the gap. Germline V gene sequence: CDR1 MDHEN, CDR2 SYDVKM. The CDR3 sequence is 14 residues long. In DNA, the CDR3 is TGTGCCAGCTTAGGGGGGGGGAGTACTCAGCCCCAGCATTTT. The encoded protein is CASLGGGSTQPQHF.

The chain combines TRBV19 with TRBJ1-1, with D possibly TRBD1 on 6 matching bases. Per the germline V gene, CDR1 is LNHDA and CDR2 is SQIVND (reference sequence). This CDR3 is built from 16 residues. Trimming cost V 3 bases and J 0 bases, with 14 bases left between them. The CDR3 reads CASSIQGTYLNTEAFF. DNA for the CDR3: TGTGCCAGTAGTATTCAGGGGACATATCTGAACACTGAAGCTTTCTTT.

This clone was observed a few times. The chain recombines TRBV27 with TRBJ2-2; possible D gene TRBD2, 5 bases. Germline CDR1 is MNHEY and CDR2 is SMNVEV (reference sequence). Between the trimmed V and J ends, which lost 5 bases and 6 bases, there was a span of 7 bases. The CDR3 has 12 residues. In nucleotides, the CDR3 is TGTGCCAGCAGTGAGGGCCCCGGGGAGCTGTTTTTT. Translating it yields CASSEGPGELFF.

The chain joins TRBV4-1 to TRBJ2-7; 7 bases fit TRBD2. The length of the CDR3 is 15 residues. CDR1 and CDR2 from the germline V gene are MGHRA and YSYEKL. J lost 1 base, V lost 4 bases, and 7 bases had no gene match. Here the CDR3 reads CASSPGGRGSYEQYF. As DNA, the CDR3 is TGCGCCAGCAGCCCCGGCGGGAGAGGGTCCTACGAGCAGTACTTC.

The V call is TRBV5-5, the J call TRBJ1-2; D possibly corresponds to TRBD1 (6 bases). This CDR3 is built from 17 residues. Germline V lookup: CDR1 SGHKS, CDR2 YYEKEE (reference sequence). The V and J ends lost 0 bases and 4 bases respectively, with 19 bases between them. The CDR3 bases are TGTGCCAGCAGCTTGGGCCCCACAGGGTGGTCTAGCTATGGCTACACCTTC. Amino acids: CASSLGPTGWSSYGYTF.

The rearrangement uses TRBV5-4 and TRBJ2-5; the match to TRBD2 covers 12 bases. Germline trimming cut 4 bases from V and 4 bases from J; bases unmatched to any gene: 11. This CDR3 is 17 amino acids long. From germline, CDR1 is SGHNT and CDR2 YYREEE (reference sequence). Here the CDR3 reads CASSAPTSGREGETQYF. The CDR3 nucleotides read TGTGCCAGCAGCGCCCCGACTAGCGGGAGAGAAGGAGAGACCCAGTACTTC. The whole variable domain, remainder taken from reference TRBV5-4 and TRBJ2-5, is ETGVTQSPTHLIKTRGQQVTLRCSSQSGHNTVSWYQQALGQGPQFIFQYYREEENGRGNFPPRFSGLQFPNYSSELNVNALELDDSALYLCASSAPTSGREGETQYFGPGTRLLVL.

V usage is TRBV10-3 and J usage is TRBJ2-7, with 9 nucleotides matching TRBD1. Losses at the gene ends were 5 bases for V and 2 bases for J; bases not matched to a gene: 4. Germline V gene data show CDR1 as ENHRY and CDR2 as SYGVKD. CDR3 length equals 14 residues. CDR3 loop: CAISLGTGTYEQYF. The CDR3 bases are TGTGCCATCAGTCTCGGGACAGGGACCTACGAGCAGTACTTC.

This clone was recorded a few times. The rearrangement joins TRBV7-9 to TRBJ1-2; 8 positions match TRBD1. V was clipped by 8 bases and J by 2 bases; unmatched bases: 7. The CDR3 runs to 14 residues. Germline V gene lookup returns CDR1 SEHNR and CDR2 FQNEAQ (reference sequence). CDR3 residues: CASEDRESNYGYTF. The CDR3, as DNA: TGTGCCAGCGAGGACAGGGAATCAAACTATGGCTACACCTTC.

V usage is TRBV14 and J usage is TRBJ1-1, with 7 bases lining up with TRBD1. V lost 4 bases, J lost 2 bases, and 7 bases stayed unmatched. Germline CDR1 reads SGHDN; CDR2 reads FVKESK. CDR3 length equals 15 residues. The DNA for the CDR3 is TGTGCCAGCAGCCTCCCGGGACAGTCAAACACTGAAGCTTTCTTT. It translates to CASSLPGQSNTEAFF.

V usage is TRBV27 and J usage is TRBJ1-1, with D uncertain. The V and J ends lost 5 bases and 0 bases respectively, with 10 bases between them. The CDR3 is 14 amino acids. The germline gives CDR1 MNHEY, CDR2 SMNVEV (reference sequence). Here the CDR3 reads CASSMRFVNTEAFF. In nucleotides, the CDR3 is TGTGCCAGCAGTATGAGATTCGTGAACACTGAAGCTTTCTTT.

This clone was found once. The J gene is TRBJ2-1, the V gene TRBV11-2; TRBD2 aligns across 10 bases. Germline CDR1 SGHAT, CDR2 FQNNGV. The CDR3 extends over 15 amino acids. Germline trimming cut 3 bases from V and 4 bases from J; bases unmatched to any gene: 3. CDR3 in amino acids: CASSLGLAWYNEQFF. Written as DNA, the CDR3 is TGTGCCAGCAGCTTGGGACTAGCGTGGTACAATGAGCAGTTCTTC.

The chain has TRBV18 and TRBJ2-7; 8 bases are a match to TRBD2. V dropped 3 bases and J dropped 5; count of bases not matched to a gene: 15. Per the germline V gene, CDR1 is KGHSH and CDR2 is LQKENI. The CDR3 is 17 residues long. CDR3 nucleotides: TGTGCCAGCTCACCTTGGACTAGCCCGGATTCGCCCGACGAGCAGTACTTC. Translating gives CASSPWTSPDSPDEQYF. Combining the CDR3 with reference TRBV18 and TRBJ2-7 gives the whole variable domain NAGVMQNPRHLVRRRGQEARLRCSPMKGHSHVYWYRQLPEEGLKFMVYLQKENIIDESGMPKERFSAEFPKEGPSILRIQQVVRGDSAAYFCASSPWTSPDSPDEQYFGPGTRLTVT.

J is TRBJ1-2 and V is TRBV28; possibly TRBD1 for D (6 bases). The CDR3 covers 14 residues. Germline values: CDR1 MDHEN, CDR2 SYDVKM. The V end was cut by 5 bases, the J end by 12 bases, with 22 bases between. CDR3 sequence: CASSTPGGPNQNTF. The CDR3 coding sequence is TGTGCCAGCAGTACCCCGGGGGGCCCAAATCAGAACACCTTC.

The V and J genes are TRBV5-1 and TRBJ2-3; 7 bases are a match to TRBD1. The germline V gene has CDR1 SGHRS and CDR2 YFSETQ. The CDR3 length is 16 residues. The trim removed 4 bases at V and 0 bases at J, leaving 8 bases unmatched. CDR3: CASSEGTALSTDTQYF. CDR3 coding DNA: TGCGCCAGCAGCGAGGGGACAGCACTTAGCACAGATACGCAGTATTTT.

The gene calls are TRBV10-2 and TRBJ1-1; no clear D. Germline loops: CDR1 WSHSY, CDR2 SAAADI. This CDR3 comprises 14 residues. Trimming left V 4 bases short and J 0 bases short, with 9 bases between. The CDR3 sequence: CASSGADMNTEAFF. The CDR3 bases are TGCGCCAGCAGTGGGGCAGACATGAACACTGAAGCTTTCTTT.

The rearrangement uses TRBV27 and TRBJ2-2; the match to TRBD2 covers 8 bases. This CDR3 contains 18 residues. V trimming: 8 bases; J trimming: 7 bases; junction bases outside the gene matches: 21. Germline-derived CDR1 and CDR2 are MNHEY and SMNVEV (reference sequence). This CDR3 is CASSISGSLRNLIGELFF. In nucleotides, the CDR3 is TGTGCCAGCTCTATCAGCGGGAGTCTCCGCAATCTTATCGGGGAGCTGTTTTTT.

The J gene is TRBJ1-1, the V gene TRBV6-5, with D possibly matching TRBD1 (6 bases). The CDR3 has 14 residues. V was pared by 6 bases and J by 3 bases, with 14 bases between. Per germline, CDR1 MNHEY and CDR2 SVGAGI. The CDR3 loop reads CASSPQGTYTEAFF. The CDR3 DNA is TGTGCCAGCAGCCCACAGGGCACATACACTGAAGCTTTCTTT.

This chain links TRBV5-4 with TRBJ2-2, with a weak D call TRBD2 (7 bases). CDR1 is SGHNT and CDR2 is YYREEE in the germline V gene (reference sequence). The CDR3 extends over 16 amino acids. V gave up 0 bases and J gave up 4 bases, with 13 bases separating them. CDR3 residues: CASSLDGGGSTGELFF. The CDR3 DNA is TGTGCCAGCAGCTTGGACGGGGGCGGGAGCACCGGGGAGCTGTTTTTT.

The rearrangement links TRBV7-9 to TRBJ2-5, with 8 bases aligning to TRBD1. CDR3 length: 15 amino acids. The germline gives CDR1 SEHNR, CDR2 FQNEAQ (reference sequence). Trimming removed 4 bases from V and 2 bases from J; junction bases left unmatched: 6. The CDR3 DNA follows: TGTGCCAGCAGCTGGGGACAGGAAGAACAAGAGACCCAGTACTTC. Translation gives CASSWGQEEQETQYF.

V and J are TRBV7-2 and TRBJ2-3; 8 nucleotides match TRBD1. This CDR3 is built from 14 residues. V shed 6 bases and J 1 base; nucleotides not matched to a gene: 3. Germline V lookup: CDR1 SGHTA, CDR2 FQGNSA. The CDR3 sequence is CASRVGQGTDTQYF. CDR3 in DNA: TGTGCCAGCAGGGTGGGACAGGGCACAGATACGCAGTATTTT.

The chain recombines TRBV3-1 (or the pseudogene TRBV3-2) with TRBJ2-7, with D possibly matching TRBD2 (5 bases). From germline, CDR1 is LGHDT and CDR2 YNNKEL (reference sequence). The CDR3 runs to 13 residues. With 5 bases removed from V and 4 bases from J, the gap between germline ends came to 12 bases. This chain's CDR3 is CASSSPGRYEQYF. CDR3 nucleotide sequence: TGTGCCAGCAGCTCCCCGGGAAGGTACGAGCAGTACTTC.

The chain combines TRBV7-9 with TRBJ2-1; tentatively, D is TRBD2 (6 bases). The germline V gene has CDR1 SEHNR and CDR2 FQNEAQ (reference sequence). V shed 5 bases and J shed 8 bases, with 22 bases lying between them. The CDR3 spans 16 residues. In DNA, the CDR3 is TGTGCCAGCAGCCCAATGGACTATCCAGAGGGGCATGAGCAGTTCTTC. Its translation: CASSPMDYPEGHEQFF.